These 23 T cell receptor beta chains were all obtained from the same sample, sequenced in a study of technical replicates of blood from a handful of donors. The method was immunoSEQ multiplex PCR; TCRdb's version includes in-frame clones alone and lacks a portion of them. The data show tens of thousands of clones, around nine tenths seen once. The sample taken for sequencing was PBMCs. These receptors all stem from a human donor in good health. Some clones in this sample may be carry-over from other donors' samples.

This clone was detected a few times. V gene TRBV12-5 combines with J gene TRBJ2-1, with 12 bases fitting TRBD2. The CDR3 is 17 amino acids. J was trimmed by 8 bases and V by 5 bases; bases with no gene match: 13. The germline CDR1 and CDR2 sequences are LGHNT and FRNRAP. As DNA, the CDR3 is TGTGCTAGTGGTACCCCTAGACTAGCGGGGGATAGGTATGAGCAGTTCTTC. This codes for CASGTPRLAGDRYEQFF.

The genes are TRBV18 and TRBJ2-7, with D maybe TRBD2 (5 bases). Per germline, CDR1 KGHSH and CDR2 LQKENI. The CDR3 sequence is 13 residues long. Trimming stripped 3 bases from V and 6 bases from J, with 12 bases between. CDR3 bases: TGTGCCAGCTCACCGGGAGCCCCCGGCGAGCAGTACTTC. This encodes CASSPGAPGEQYF.

The genes are TRBV29-1 and TRBJ2-5; 7 positions agree with TRBD1. V trimming: 7 bases; J trimming: 0 bases; junction bases outside the gene matches: 5. This CDR3 region has 13 residues. CDR1 is SQVTM, CDR2 ANQGSEA, per germline. The CDR3 region is CSATRGYQETQYF. CDR3 DNA sequence: TGCAGCGCCACCAGGGGGTACCAAGAGACCCAGTACTTC.

V usage is TRBV6-1 and J usage is TRBJ2-3, with 11 bases matching TRBD2. CDR1 is MNHNS, CDR2 SASEGT, per germline. After removal of 0 bases from V and 4 bases from J, the junction contained 0 bases not matched to a gene. The CDR3 has 15 residues. The CDR3 DNA is TGTGCCAGCAGTGAAGCTAGCGGGAGGGCAGATACGCAGTATTTT. This codes for CASSEASGRADTQYF.

The genes are TRBV6-5 and TRBJ1-1; 10 bases agree with TRBD1. The length of the CDR3 is 16 residues. Unmatched junction bases numbered 10, after V lost 4 bases and J lost 5 bases. Germline values: CDR1 MNHEY, CDR2 SVGAGI. The CDR3 bases are TGTGCCAGCAGTTGGGGACAGGGGATTTGGAGTACTGAAGCTTTCTTT. This encodes CASSWGQGIWSTEAFF.

The rearrangement uses TRBV2 and TRBJ2-1; D remains ambiguous. CDR1 and CDR2 from the germline V gene are SNHLY and FYNNEI. Trimming removed 4 bases from V and 10 bases from J, with 5 bases in between. The CDR3 runs to 10 residues. CDR3 in amino acids: CASSVREQFF. CDR3 sequence (DNA): TGTGCCAGCAGTGTTCGGGAGCAGTTCTTC.

The V call is TRBV29-1, the J call TRBJ1-2; 9 positions match TRBD1. The CDR3 runs to 12 residues. The V and J ends lost 7 bases and 5 bases, in that order; junction bases with no gene match: 5. Looked up from germline, CDR1 is SQVTM and CDR2 is ANQGSEA. In DNA, the CDR3 is TGCAGCGGGGGGACAGGGTTGTATGGCTACACCTTC. Translation: CSGGTGLYGYTF.

The CDR3 bases are TGTGCCAGCAGCCTCAATGGTTGGGGAGCGGGAGCTGCAACAGATACGCAGTATTTT. This encodes CASSLNGWGAGAATDTQYF. The V call is TRBV7-9, the J call TRBJ2-3; 8 bases fit TRBD2. Germline CDR1 SEHNR, CDR2 FQNEAQ (reference sequence). The V gene end was trimmed by 5 bases and the J gene end by 3 bases; junction bases not matched to a gene: 19. The length of the CDR3 is 19 residues.

V usage is TRBV7-2 and J usage is TRBJ1-1, with 7 positions matching TRBD1. J was trimmed by 1 base and V by 4 bases; bases with no gene match: 3. The germline V gene has CDR1 SGHTA and CDR2 FQGNSA. The CDR3 is made up of 14 amino acids. The CDR3: CASSSGQRNTEAFF. Here the CDR3 DNA reads TGTGCCAGCAGCTCGGGACAGCGGAACACTGAAGCTTTCTTT.

The V and J genes are TRBV5-6 and TRBJ2-1; 7 bases are a match to TRBD2. Losses at the gene ends were 4 bases for V and 12 bases for J; bases not matched to a gene: 7. The CDR3 runs 12 residues. Looked up from germline, CDR1 is SGHDT and CDR2 is YYEEEE. The CDR3 reads CASSRAGRLQFF. CDR3 coding DNA: TGTGCCAGCAGCCGAGCCGGGAGGTTGCAGTTCTTC. Based on the CDR3 plus reference TRBV5-6 and TRBJ2-1, the full variable domain is DAGVTQSPTHLIKTRGQQVTLRCSPKSGHDTVSWYQQALGQGPQFIFQYYEEEERQRGNFPDRFSGHQFPNYSSELNVNALLLGDSALYLCASSRAGRLQFFGPGTRLTVL.

The V and J genes are TRBV5-6 and TRBJ1-4; D is perhaps TRBD1 (6 bases). In germline, CDR1 is SGHDT, CDR2 YYEEEE. CDR3 length equals 14 residues. V shed 2 bases and J shed 8 bases, with 13 bases lying between them. The CDR3 spells CASSLGRGVEKLFF. DNA for the CDR3: TGTGCCAGCAGCTTAGGCAGGGGTGTCGAAAAACTGTTTTTT.

The rearrangement joins TRBV30 to TRBJ1-1, with D perhaps matching TRBD1 (5 bases). The CDR3 has 12 residues. Looked up from germline, CDR1 is GTSNPN and CDR2 is SVGIG (reference sequence). V lost 0 bases and J 7 bases, leaving 9 bases between the germline ends. The CDR3 reads CAWSVGRYEAFF. CDR3 nucleotides: TGTGCCTGGAGTGTGGGGCGATATGAAGCTTTCTTT. Supplemented by reference TRBV30 and TRBJ1-1, the full variable domain reads SQTIHQWPATLVQPVGSPLSLECTVEGTSNPNLYWYRQAAGRGLQLLFYSVGIGQISSEVPQNLSASRPQDRQFILSSKKLLLSDSGFYLCAWSVGRYEAFFGQGTRLTVV.

V and J are TRBV4-2 and TRBJ2-7; D call uncertain. Trimming shortened V by 1 base and J by 7 bases, and 14 bases separated the two germline ends. Germline CDR1 is LGHNA and CDR2 is YNFKEQ. The CDR3 extends over 14 amino acids. The DNA for the CDR3 is TGTGCCAGCAGCCAAGGGTTAGAAATTTTAGAGCAGTACTTC. Encoded protein: CASSQGLEILEQYF.

V is TRBV4-3 and J is TRBJ1-3; D is ambiguous. CDR3 length equals 15 residues. The V end lost 0 bases, the J end lost 4 bases, and 10 bases lay between the germline ends. Germline lookup yields CDR1 LGHNA and CDR2 YSLEER. The CDR3 DNA follows: TGCGCCAGCAGCCAAGATGACTGGGTCGGAAACACCATATATTTT. As protein: CASSQDDWVGNTIYF.

This clone has only a few counts. The rearrangement uses TRBV11-3 and TRBJ1-3; 7 nucleotides match TRBD1. Germline CDR1 is SGHNT and CDR2 is YENEEA. The CDR3 covers 17 residues. V shed 1 base, J shed 8 bases, and the junction held 14 bases outside the gene matches. The CDR3 loop is CASSLGEPGQAADTIYF. The CDR3 nucleotides read TGTGCCAGCAGCTTAGGGGAACCCGGACAGGCAGCGGACACCATATATTTT.

The chain joins TRBV10-3 to TRBJ1-5; TRBD1 matches 8 bases. V shed 0 bases and J 7 bases; nucleotides not matched to a gene: 5. There are 15 residues in the CDR3. Germline-derived CDR1 and CDR2 are ENHRY and SYGVKD. The CDR3 region is CAISESTGAGQPQHF. In nucleotides, the CDR3 is TGTGCCATCAGTGAGTCGACAGGGGCAGGGCAGCCCCAGCATTTT.

The chain carries TRBV7-3 and TRBJ2-1; possible D gene TRBD2, 5 bases. Germline assignment: CDR1 SGHTA and CDR2 FQGTGA. The CDR3 totals 14 residues. The V and J ends lost 0 bases and 5 bases respectively, with 8 bases between them. The DNA for the CDR3 is TGTGCCAGCAGCTTAACGTGGACTGACAATGAGCAGTTCTTC. Amino acids: CASSLTWTDNEQFF. Full variable domain (remainder filled in from reference TRBV7-3 and TRBJ2-1): GAGVSQTPSNKVTEKGKYVELRCDPISGHTALYWYRQSLGQGPEFLIYFQGTGAADDSGLPNDRFFAVRPEGSVSTLKIQRTERGDSAVYLCASSLTWTDNEQFFGPGTRLTVL.

The chain carries TRBV2 and TRBJ2-1; a weak D match, TRBD2 (6 bases). The CDR3 consists of 16 residues. Germline V lookup: CDR1 SNHLY, CDR2 FYNNEI. V was pared by 4 bases and J by 2 bases, with 15 bases between. The CDR3 bases are TGTGCCAGCAGTGCTCGCCGGTGGGGGGCCTACAATGAGCAGTTCTTC. Translating it yields CASSARRWGAYNEQFF.

On this clone itself: Other DNA sequences within the sample encode an identical CDR3. The genes are TRBV5-8 and TRBJ2-2; D is possibly TRBD1 (5 bases). CDR1 is SGHTS and CDR2 is YDEGEE in the germline V gene. The germline V and J ends were trimmed by 4 bases and 2 bases, with 12 bases remaining between them. This CDR3 contains 15 residues. The CDR3 spells CASSLVGANTGELFF. CDR3 nucleotide sequence: TGTGCCAGCAGCCTCGTAGGGGCTAACACCGGGGAGCTGTTTTTT.

This rearrangement joins TRBV6-4 to TRBJ2-1, with D unclear. V dropped 5 bases and J dropped 5 bases, with 4 bases sitting between them. The CDR3 loop spans 11 amino acids. Germline CDR1 MRHNA, CDR2 SNTAGT. CDR3: CASSYNNEQFF. The CDR3 nucleotides read TGTGCCAGCAGTTACAACAATGAGCAGTTCTTC.

This clone has only one observation. This rearrangement joins TRBV6-5 to TRBJ1-5; no definite D call. Germline V gene lookup returns CDR1 MNHEY and CDR2 SVGAGI. The CDR3 consists of 13 residues. Trimming removed 5 bases from V and 7 bases from J, with 12 bases in between. CDR3 DNA: TGTGCCAGCAGTCCCGGGTCCGGCCAGCCCCAGCATTTT. Amino acids: CASSPGSGQPQHF.

The chain combines TRBV29-1 with TRBJ2-2; 9 bases line up with TRBD1. The V segment lost 4 bases and the J segment 7 bases; nucleotides outside the gene matches: 7. Germline V gives CDR1 SQVTM, CDR2 ANQGSEA. The CDR3 sequence is 14 residues long. This CDR3 reads CSVAGDRVGGELFF. The CDR3 region has the DNA TGCAGCGTTGCTGGGGACAGGGTGGGCGGGGAGCTGTTTTTT.

The chain employs TRBV18 and TRBJ2-3, with 14 bases fitting TRBD2. The V gene end was trimmed by 2 bases and the J gene end by 0 bases; junction bases not matched to a gene: 7. This CDR3 has 19 residues. Per the germline V gene, CDR1 is KGHSH and CDR2 is LQKENI. CDR3 in DNA: TGTGCCAGCTCACCAAGGACTAGCGGGAGGTCCGCTAGCACAGATACGCAGTATTTT. Its translation: CASSPRTSGRSASTDTQYF.